This T cell receptor (beta chain) originates from a study of vaccination and CD4 T cells after COVID-19. On this clonotype: The antigen is undetermined.

Germline V gives CDR1 SGHAT, CDR2 FQNNGV. The germline V and J ends were trimmed by 0 bases and 8 bases, with 4 bases remaining between them. This CDR3 is built from 11 residues. The treatment was: roughly ten-day PBMC culture with coronavirus spike peptide pools or control peptides (ViraFEST assay). Peptide pools at 8.5 to 10 ug/ml stimulated roughly 1.9 million PBMCs per well with about 10 IU/ml IL-2. The Oncomine TCR Beta short-read assay was applied to DNA of cultured CD4+ T cells. TCRdb recomputed calls from the PCR reads with MiXCR, one row per CDR3 protein. Counted here are 10,000 to 13,000 distinct CDR3 sequences, roughly half occurring once; the ten biggest clones make up under 12%.

This TCR was recovered from a human donor who had recovered from COVID-19. The sample consisted of CD4+ T cells from blood, cultured in vitro. The rearrangement uses TRBV11-2 and TRBJ1-2; no clear D. The CDR3 is CASSLDAGYTF. For the CDR3, the DNA is TGTGCCAGCAGCTTAGATGCGGGCTACACCTTC.